One sample yielded the 5 T cell receptor beta chains listed below, sequenced in a study of T-cell memory formation after mild COVID-19. TCRdb analysed the 5' RACE reads with MiXCR anew, one entry per CDR3 protein. The sample records under 250,000 distinct CDR3 sequences, more than 9% being singletons. Sequences were obtained from PBMCs or a T cell subset sorted from them (not recorded which). The receptors shown here come from a man in his late teens or twenties who had mild COVID-19 (a few samples of this study predate the infection). Cell type and time point are not known.

This clonotype showed up many times. V gene TRBV4-1 combines with J gene TRBJ1-1; D call uncertain. This CDR3 has 14 residues. Germline CDR1 reads MGHRA; CDR2 reads YSYEKL. The V end lost 2 bases, the J end lost 0 bases, and 7 bases lay between the germline ends. The CDR3 region has the DNA TGCGCCAGCAGCCAAAGGGCCCTGAACACTGAAGCTTTCTTT. Its translation: CASSQRALNTEAFF.

In its sample, this clonotype was seen a few times. The chain joins TRBV7-8 to TRBJ1-3; tentatively, D is TRBD1 (5 bases). The length of the CDR3 is 15 residues. Trimming removed 1 base from V and 2 bases from J, with 9 bases in between. Germline-derived CDR1 and CDR2 are SGHVS and FQNEAQ. The DNA for the CDR3 is TGTGCCAGCAGCTTAGTTCAGGGAACTGGAAACACCATATATTTT. Its protein product is CASSLVQGTGNTIYF.

This clonotype was seen a few times. V usage is TRBV5-1 and J usage is TRBJ2-7; TRBD1 agrees at 10 bases. The CDR3 runs to 17 residues. CDR1 is SGHRS and CDR2 is YFSETQ in the germline V gene. V lost 4 bases, J lost 0 bases, and 10 bases stayed unmatched. In nucleotides, the CDR3 is TGCGCCAGCAGCCCCCGGGACAGGGGAGGGAACTCCTACGAGCAGTACTTC. Its protein is CASSPRDRGGNSYEQYF.

This clonotype was observed a few times. The chain combines TRBV5-1 with TRBJ2-5; no clear D gene. The CDR3 loop spans 16 amino acids. The germline V and J ends were trimmed by 4 bases and 4 bases, with 20 bases remaining between them. CDR1 SGHRS and CDR2 YFSETQ come from the germline V gene. CDR3 DNA: TGCGCCAGCAGCCCCCTTGGACCATCGTGGGGAGAGACCCAGTACTTC. Amino acids: CASSPLGPSWGETQYF.

The rearrangement links TRBV10-3 to TRBJ2-7; D unclear. The V end lost 4 bases, the J end lost 4 bases, and 8 bases lay between the germline ends. This CDR3 spans 12 amino acids. CDR1 is ENHRY and CDR2 is SYGVKD in the germline V gene. In DNA, the CDR3 is TGTGCCATCAGTGGGTATGGGTACGAGCAGTACTTC. It encodes CAISGYGYEQYF.